The 27 T cell receptor beta chains in this list originate from one sample, sequenced in a study of blood T cells in healthy people across ages. A J-beta primer mix and a sample-barcoded 5' primer were used in a second PCR of about 7 to 12 cycles. Each CDR3 protein is one row after TCRdb ran MiXCR on the 5' RACE reads. This sample has roughly 900,000 distinct CDR3 sequences, with around 46% found just once. Sequencing input: blood. These receptors originate from a man aged 25 to 40 in good health.

This clonotype was detected a few times. V usage is TRBV18 and J usage is TRBJ1-1; no clear D gene. The germline V and J ends were trimmed by 3 bases and 0 bases, with 11 bases remaining between them. CDR3 length equals 15 residues. Germline values: CDR1 KGHSH, CDR2 LQKENI. The CDR3 sequence is CASSPREGLNTEAFF. The CDR3 DNA is TGTGCCAGCTCACCTCGAGAGGGCCTGAACACTGAAGCTTTCTTT.

The chain combines TRBV20-1 with TRBJ1-6, with D perhaps TRBD1 (6 bases). The CDR3 covers 16 residues. Germline V CDR1 and CDR2: DFQATT, SNEGSKA (reference sequence). Trimming cost V 6 bases and J 0 bases, with 15 bases left between them. CDR3 sequence: CSAGDRRSSYNSPLHF. The DNA for the CDR3 is TGCAGTGCCGGCGACAGGCGGAGCTCCTATAATTCACCCCTCCACTTT.

This clonotype was seen a few times. This chain links TRBV20-1 with TRBJ2-3; 9 positions agree with TRBD1. The J segment lost 6 bases and the V segment lost 5 bases, leaving 12 bases of the junction unmatched. Germline-derived CDR1 and CDR2 are DFQATT and SNEGSKA (reference sequence). The CDR3 is made up of 15 amino acids. CDR3 in amino acids: CSAVKRTGVFDTQYF. The CDR3 coding sequence is TGCAGTGCTGTTAAAAGGACAGGGGTCTTCGATACGCAGTATTTT.

The chain joins TRBV20-1 to TRBJ2-2; 9 bases line up with TRBD2. In germline, CDR1 is DFQATT, CDR2 SNEGSKA (reference sequence). The CDR3 contains 16 residues. V trimming: 0 bases; J trimming: 3 bases; junction bases outside the gene matches: 5. CDR3 nucleotide sequence: TGCAGTGCTAGAGATAGCGGGGGAACCGACACCGGGGAGCTGTTTTTT. This sequence encodes CSARDSGGTDTGELFF.

Concerning this clonotype: This sequence may be a read error, since a much larger clone differs from it by one base. The chain links TRBV4-2 to TRBJ2-4, with D possibly TRBD2 on 6 matching bases. Trimming left V 0 bases short and J 13 bases short, with 16 bases between. CDR1 and CDR2 from the germline V gene are LGHNA and YNFKEQ. This CDR3 comprises 14 residues. CDR3 bases: TGTGCCAGCAGCCAAGACGCGGGGAGCTACGGGCAGTACTTC. The encoded protein is CASSQDAGSYGQYF.

On this clonotype itself: At one end the junction does not follow the germline gene, possibly because of a read error. The chain joins TRBV7-9 to TRBJ1-2, with D possibly TRBD1 on 5 matching bases. The CDR3 sequence is 13 residues long. Germline V gene lookup returns CDR1 SEHNR and CDR2 FQNEAQ (reference sequence). The CDR3 DNA sequence: TGTGCCAGCAGCTTAGGGCAGGGCTATGGCCACACCTTC. Its protein is CASSLGQGYGHTF.

The rearrangement uses TRBV7-9 and TRBJ2-3; 10 bases are shared with TRBD1. Germline trimming cut 3 bases from V and 4 bases from J; bases unmatched to any gene: 10. Per germline, CDR1 SEHNR and CDR2 FQNEAQ (reference sequence). This CDR3 is built from 17 residues. The CDR3 nucleotides read TGTGCCAGCAGCTTTCCCCCCGGGACAGGGGATGCAGATACGCAGTATTTT. Translated, it gives CASSFPPGTGDADTQYF.

This clonotype turned up a few times. CDR3 bases: TGCAGTGCTCCAAGTAGGCAGGGGGCGCTTGGCTACACCTTC. Amino acid sequence: CSAPSRQGALGYTF. The chain couples TRBV20-1 to TRBJ1-2, with TRBD1 matching 8 bases. Germline CDR1 DFQATT, CDR2 SNEGSKA (reference sequence). The CDR3 is 14 residues long. J gave up 7 bases and V 5 bases, and 12 bases lay outside the gene matches.

This chain links TRBV7-9 with TRBJ2-3, with TRBD1 identical over 11 bases. The CDR3 contains 15 residues. Germline V gene sequence: CDR1 SEHNR, CDR2 FQNEAQ (reference sequence). The V segment lost 5 bases and the J segment 5 bases; nucleotides outside the gene matches: 6. CDR3 sequence (DNA): TGTGCCAGCAGCCCTGGACAGGGGGCGGAAGATACGCAGTATTTT. Its translation is CASSPGQGAEDTQYF.

This clonotype was recorded a few times. V and J are TRBV6-2 or TRBV6-3 and TRBJ1-6; D is unclear. This CDR3 has 15 residues. V was clipped by 0 bases and J by 8 bases, with 11 bases between them. Looked up from germline, CDR1 is MNHEY and CDR2 is SVGEGT. The CDR3 sequence is CASSYSGRPDSPLHF. In DNA, the CDR3 is TGTGCCAGCAGTTACTCAGGACGGCCGGATTCACCCCTCCACTTT.

This clonotype was seen only a few times. The chain is built from TRBV4-3 and TRBJ2-3, with a weak D call TRBD1 (5 bases). V shed 8 bases and J shed 2 bases, with 11 bases lying between them. Germline V CDR1 and CDR2: LGHNA, YSLEER. CDR3 length: 13 residues. CDR3 in DNA: TGCGCCAGCGGTAAGGGGATCACAGATACGCAGTATTTT. Amino acid sequence: CASGKGITDTQYF.

With regard to this clonotype: At one end, the junction sequence differs from germline, possibly due to a read error. The CDR3 DNA follows: TGTGCTAGCAGTGTATCGGGGGTCCGCTACGAGCAGTACTTC. It is translated as CASSVSGVRYEQYF. The chain recombines TRBV28 with TRBJ2-7, with D tentatively TRBD2 (6 bases). Looked up from germline, CDR1 is MDHEN and CDR2 is SYDVKM. The CDR3 extends over 14 amino acids.

V gene TRBV4-1 combines with J gene TRBJ2-1; no clear D gene. The CDR3 sequence is 13 residues long. Between the trimmed V and J ends, which lost 2 bases and 7 bases, there was a span of 9 bases. Per germline, CDR1 MGHRA and CDR2 YSYEKL. The CDR3 protein is CASSQNQVNEQFF. CDR3 in DNA: TGCGCCAGCAGCCAAAACCAGGTAAATGAGCAGTTCTTC.

This clonotype was picked up one time. V gene TRBV6-1 combines with J gene TRBJ1-2; D gene uncertain. V gave up 0 bases and J gave up 0 bases, with 14 bases separating them. CDR1 is MNHNS, CDR2 SASEGT, per germline. There are 17 residues in the CDR3. The CDR3 DNA reads TGTGCCAGCAGTGAAGCCGTCGGGATTTCGGCTAACTATGGCTACACCTTC. Residues: CASSEAVGISANYGYTF.

The chain couples TRBV7-2 to TRBJ2-1; possibly TRBD2 for D (5 bases). CDR1 is SGHTA, CDR2 FQGNSA, per germline. The CDR3 is made up of 15 amino acids. V was trimmed by 5 bases and J by 4 bases, leaving 15 bases between them. The CDR3 DNA reads TGTGCCAGCAGCCCGTCGGGATCTAATTACAATGAGCAGTTCTTC. It translates to CASSPSGSNYNEQFF.

The chain joins TRBV25-1 to TRBJ2-1; tentative D call: TRBD1 (9 bases). Trimming took off 5 bases at V and 9 bases at J, with 20 bases between the two ends. CDR3 length: 15 amino acids. Germline values: CDR1 MGHDK, CDR2 SYGVNS. The CDR3 protein is CASSRFGQGTSEQFF. The CDR3 bases are TGTGCCAGCAGTCGCTTCGGACAGGGGACTAGTGAGCAGTTCTTC.

This clonotype was counted a few times. This chain joins TRBV29-1 and TRBJ2-7; 14 nucleotides match TRBD2. The germline V gene has CDR1 SQVTM and CDR2 ANQGSEA. J lost 3 bases, V lost 4 bases, and 11 bases had no gene match. The CDR3 consists of 17 residues. The DNA for the CDR3 is TGCAGCGTTGGAGGGACTAGCGGGGGCTCCAACCTCTACGAGCAGTACTTC. Translated, it gives CSVGGTSGGSNLYEQYF.

The chain carries TRBV10-3 and TRBJ2-7; the D is unclear. Trimming pared 3 bases from V and 0 bases from J, leaving 12 bases between. Germline V CDR1 and CDR2: ENHRY, SYGVKD. The length of the CDR3 is 15 residues. The CDR3, as DNA: TGTGCCATCAGTGACGGGCCAGAGCTCTCCTACGAGCAGTACTTC. This translates into CAISDGPELSYEQYF.

This clonotype came up a few times. The V gene is TRBV6-5, the J gene TRBJ1-2; tentative D call: TRBD1 (5 bases). Trimming removed 2 bases at V and 8 bases at J, with 15 bases between. The CDR3 loop spans 14 amino acids. The germline CDR1 and CDR2 sequences are MNHEY and SVGAGI. CDR3 amino acids: CASSYGEGVLGYTF. CDR3 DNA sequence: TGTGCCAGCAGTTACGGCGAAGGGGTTTTGGGCTACACCTTC.

This clonotype has just a few counts. The V call is TRBV3-1, the J call TRBJ2-3, with D possibly TRBD1 on 5 matching bases. Between the trimmed V and J ends, which lost 0 bases and 7 bases, there was a span of 11 bases. This CDR3 comprises 14 residues. Germline CDR1 is LGHDT and CDR2 is YNNKEL (reference sequence). CDR3 in amino acids: CASSQDQAGNTQYF. CDR3 nucleotides: TGTGCCAGCAGCCAAGATCAGGCAGGGAATACGCAGTATTTT.

This clonotype was seen a handful of times. V and J are TRBV2 and TRBJ2-1; 11 nucleotides align to TRBD2. The tail of the sequence fits TRBJ2-7 better, so the J call may be wrong. Germline V gene lookup returns CDR1 SNHLY and CDR2 FYNNEI. The CDR3 runs to 15 residues. As DNA, the CDR3 is TGTGCCAGCAGTCAACTAGCGGGGGCCTACAATGAGCAGTACTTC. It encodes CASSQLAGAYNEQYF.

This clonotype appeared a few times. This sequence joins TRBV4-1 and TRBJ1-2, with unresolved D. Looked up from germline, CDR1 is MGHRA and CDR2 is YSYEKL. V was pared by 1 base and J by 2 bases, with 14 bases between. This CDR3 spans 16 amino acids. This CDR3 is CASSQVGRTRNYGYTF. In DNA form, the CDR3 reads TGCGCCAGCAGCCAAGTCGGTCGGACTCGGAACTATGGCTACACCTTC.

The chain is built from TRBV29-1 and TRBJ2-3; D is possibly TRBD1 (5 bases). This CDR3 contains 12 residues. V lost 6 bases, J lost 4 bases, and 11 bases lay in between. The germline gives CDR1 SQVTM, CDR2 ANQGSEA. CDR3: CSVAGKADTQYF. The CDR3 region has the DNA TGCAGCGTGGCAGGGAAGGCAGATACGCAGTATTTT.

This clonotype was observed a few times. This rearrangement joins TRBV29-1 to TRBJ1-5; D remains ambiguous. Looked up from germline, CDR1 is SQVTM and CDR2 is ANQGSEA. The ends were cut back, 6 bases at V and 3 bases at J, with 12 bases in the middle. CDR3 size: 13 residues. CDR3 nucleotide sequence: TGCAGCGTCGGCGGGGAAAACAATCAGCCCCAGCATTTT. It is translated as CSVGGENNQPQHF.

The chain uses TRBV20-1 and TRBJ2-7; 8 bases are shared with TRBD2. V dropped 5 bases and J dropped 2; count of bases not matched to a gene: 5. Germline assignment: CDR1 DFQATT and CDR2 SNEGSKA (reference sequence). The CDR3 contains 13 residues. This CDR3 is CSAPGGVTYEQYF. The CDR3 DNA follows: TGCAGTGCTCCGGGAGGGGTGACCTACGAGCAGTACTTC.

This clonotype turned up a few times. The chain uses TRBV29-1 and TRBJ1-2, with D maybe TRBD1 (6 bases). Per germline, CDR1 SQVTM and CDR2 ANQGSEA. The CDR3 spans 12 residues. V dropped 0 bases and J dropped 4 bases, with 6 bases sitting between them. The CDR3 spells CSVEEQGYGYTF. CDR3 DNA: TGCAGCGTTGAAGAACAGGGCTATGGCTACACCTTC.

This clonotype was found a few times. The chain recombines TRBV11-2 with TRBJ2-1; D may match TRBD1 or TRBD2 (6 bases each). This CDR3 is built from 15 residues. CDR1 SGHAT and CDR2 FQNNGV come from the germline V gene. V gave up 0 bases and J gave up 8 bases, with 14 bases separating them. The CDR3 coding sequence is TGTGCCAGCAGCTTAGAGGGGGGCATAGGCTATGAGCAGTTCTTC. This translates into CASSLEGGIGYEQFF.